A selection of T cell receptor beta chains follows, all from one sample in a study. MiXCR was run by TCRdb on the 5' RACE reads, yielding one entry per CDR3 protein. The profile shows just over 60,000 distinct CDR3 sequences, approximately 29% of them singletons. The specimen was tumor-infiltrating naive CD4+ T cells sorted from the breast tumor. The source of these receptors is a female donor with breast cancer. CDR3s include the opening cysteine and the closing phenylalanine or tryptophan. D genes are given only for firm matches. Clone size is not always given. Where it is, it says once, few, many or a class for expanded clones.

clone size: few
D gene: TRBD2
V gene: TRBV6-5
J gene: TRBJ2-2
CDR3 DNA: TGTGCCAGCAGTTACACCGGGGGAGGGACCGGCGGGGAGCTGTTTTTT
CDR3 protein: CASSYTGGGTGGELFF

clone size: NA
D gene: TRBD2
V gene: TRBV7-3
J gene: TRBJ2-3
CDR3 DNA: TGTGCCAGCGGAATACTAGCGGGAGTCACAGATACGCAGTATTTT
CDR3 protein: CASGILAGVTDTQYF

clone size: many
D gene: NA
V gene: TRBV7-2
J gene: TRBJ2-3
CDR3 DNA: TGTGCCAGCAGCCCCAATACGGTTAGCACAGATACGCAGTATTTT
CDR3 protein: CASSPNTVSTDTQYF

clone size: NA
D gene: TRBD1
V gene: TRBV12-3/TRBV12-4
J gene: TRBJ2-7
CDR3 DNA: TGTGCCAGCAGTTTGTTAGGGGGCACCGAGCAGTACTTC
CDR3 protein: CASSLLGGTEQYF

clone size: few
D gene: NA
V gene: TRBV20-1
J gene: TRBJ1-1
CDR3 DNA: TGCAGTGCGGGGGAGGGGGGAAACACTGAAGCTTTCTTT
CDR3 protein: CSAGEGGNTEAFF

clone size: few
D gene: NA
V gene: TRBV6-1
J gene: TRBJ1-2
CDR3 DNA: TGTGCCAGCAGTCCCGGGCGGGGCGGCTATGGCTACACCTTC
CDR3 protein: CASSPGRGGYGYTF

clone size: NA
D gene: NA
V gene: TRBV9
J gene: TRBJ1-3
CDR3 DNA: TGTGCCAGCAGTGACAGCTCTTCTGGAAACACCATATATTTT
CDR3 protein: CASSDSSSGNTIYF

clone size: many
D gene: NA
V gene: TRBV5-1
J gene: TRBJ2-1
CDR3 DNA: TGCGCCAGCAGCTTGGGCTCTTACAATGAGCAGTTCTTC
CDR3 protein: CASSLGSYNEQFF

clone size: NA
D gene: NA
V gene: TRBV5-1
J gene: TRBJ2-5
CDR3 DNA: TGCGCCAGCACGAGGGGGGGAGGAGAGACCCAGTACTTC
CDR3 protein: CASTRGGGETQYF

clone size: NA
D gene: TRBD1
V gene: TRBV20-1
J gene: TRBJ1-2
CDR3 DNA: TGCAGTGCTAGGGAGCACAGGGGGCATGGATATGACTACACCTTC
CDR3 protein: CSAREHRGHGYDYTF

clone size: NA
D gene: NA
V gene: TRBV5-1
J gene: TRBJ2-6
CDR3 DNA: TGCGCCAGCAGCTTTTCCCAGGGTGGCAACGTCCTGACTTTC
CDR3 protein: CASSFSQGGNVLTF

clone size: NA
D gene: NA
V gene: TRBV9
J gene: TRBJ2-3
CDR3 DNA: TGTGCCAGCAGCGTAGCCCAGGGCGAAGGCTCCACAGATACGCAGTATTTT
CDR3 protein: CASSVAQGEGSTDTQYF

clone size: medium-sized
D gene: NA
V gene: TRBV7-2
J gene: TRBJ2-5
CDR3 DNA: TGTGCCAGCAGCCGACTCCAAGGGGAGACCCAGTACTTC
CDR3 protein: CASSRLQGETQYF

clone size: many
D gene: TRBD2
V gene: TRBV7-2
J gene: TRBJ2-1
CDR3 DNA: TGTGCCAGCAGGCCCACTAGCGATTCCTACAATGAGCAGTTCTTC
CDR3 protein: CASRPTSDSYNEQFF

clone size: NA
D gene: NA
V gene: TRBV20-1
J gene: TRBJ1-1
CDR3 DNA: TGCAGTGCTAGAGATGGAGGGAGAGGGAACACTGAAGCTTTCTTT
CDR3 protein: CSARDGGRGNTEAFF

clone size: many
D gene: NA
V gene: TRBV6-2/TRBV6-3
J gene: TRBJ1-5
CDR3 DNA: TGTGCCAGCAGCGAGGGGTCCAGCGGTCGCAATCAGCCCCAGCATTTT
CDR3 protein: CASSEGSSGRNQPQHF

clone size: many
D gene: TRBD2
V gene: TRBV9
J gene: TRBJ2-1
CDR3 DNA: TGTGCCAGCAGCGGCGCGGGACTAACATCAGGCATTGAGCAGTTCTTC
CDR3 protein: CASSGAGLTSGIEQFF